These 27 T cell receptor beta chains share one sample of origin, sequenced in a study of cytomegalovirus exposure and HLA in healthy donors (dated by TCRdb to the late 2010s). Library creation used the immunoSEQ multiplex PCR assay. The multiplex PCR relied on a mix of 60 forward primers for TCR Vbeta segments and 13 reverse primers for TCR Jbeta segments. The clones in this table, taken by TCRdb from immuneACCESS, are in-frame only. Not every clone is retained; where verified, under half of the shortfall comes from an unresolved V gene, and the cause of the rest is unknown. The table for this sample lists 150,000 to 200,000 clones; approximately 82% of them were counted only once. Jointly, the top ten make up 1.5% of the sample. Source material: PBMCs. The receptors shown here come from a male donor in good health and CMV-seronegative.

V usage is TRBV2 and J usage is TRBJ1-1, with TRBD1 as a possible D gene (5 bases). The CDR3 has 15 amino acids. V was cut by 1 base and J by 6 bases, with 15 bases left in between. Germline CDR1 SNHLY, CDR2 FYNNEI. DNA of the CDR3: TGTGCCAGCAGTGAAGTTCTGGGGGGATACGCTGAAGCTTTCTTT. Amino acids: CASSEVLGGYAEAFF.

The rearrangement uses TRBV2 and TRBJ2-7; a possible D gene is TRBD2 (6 bases). The CDR3 extends over 16 amino acids. In germline, CDR1 is SNHLY, CDR2 FYNNEI. Trimming removed 4 bases from V and 2 bases from J, with 18 bases in between. The CDR3 region has the DNA TGTGCCAGCAGTGTCCACGGGGGATCATACACCTACGAGCAGTACTTC. Protein sequence: CASSVHGGSYTYEQYF.

This sequence joins TRBV6-5 and TRBJ2-7; D is possibly TRBD1 (6 bases). The V end was cut by 2 bases, the J end by 4 bases, with 15 bases between. The CDR3 extends over 15 amino acids. Germline V gene sequence: CDR1 MNHEY, CDR2 SVGAGI. In DNA, the CDR3 is TGTGCCAGCAGTTACAGCCGGGACACAAATTACGAGCAGTACTTC. Translating it yields CASSYSRDTNYEQYF.

The V and J genes are TRBV19 and TRBJ2-1; D call uncertain. V lost 5 bases and J lost 6, with 14 bases in between. CDR3 length: 14 amino acids. The germline V gene has CDR1 LNHDA and CDR2 SQIVND (reference sequence). The DNA for the CDR3 is TGTGCCAGTAGTCTGCTCGGGTCTCGCAATGAGCAGTTCTTC. Translating it yields CASSLLGSRNEQFF.

J is TRBJ1-5 and V is TRBV12-2; TRBD1 is the table's D call and was not checked against the DNA. TRBV12-2 is listed as a pseudogene. CDR3 length: 17 residues. This chain's CDR3 is CASRLAKPRVTNQPQHF. The CDR3 DNA sequence: TGTGCAAGTCGCTTAGCCAAGCCCAGGGTTACCAATCAGCCCCAGCATTTT.

This sequence joins TRBV19 and TRBJ1-5, with 10 bases identical to TRBD1. The J segment lost 0 bases and the V segment lost 10 bases, leaving 6 bases of the junction unmatched. CDR1 is LNHDA and CDR2 is SQIVND in the germline V gene (reference sequence). There are 15 residues in the CDR3. In DNA, the CDR3 is TGTGCCACCCGACAGGGGGCTGGTAGCAATCAGCCCCAGCATTTT. Amino acid sequence: CATRQGAGSNQPQHF.

This chain joins TRBV5-8 and TRBJ1-2, with 7 positions matching TRBD1. The length of the CDR3 is 14 residues. The V gene's germline CDR1 is SGHTS and CDR2 YDEGEE. The junction had 7 bases not matched to a gene; V was cut back by 5 bases and J by 3 bases. The CDR3 DNA is TGTGCCAGCAGTCGGGTCAGGGGGGACTATGGCTACACCTTC. Its translation: CASSRVRGDYGYTF.

There are a few counts of this clone. The chain recombines TRBV10-3 with TRBJ2-7; weak D call: TRBD2 (5 bases). This CDR3 region has 12 residues. Germline V gene data show CDR1 as ENHRY and CDR2 as SYGVKD. V lost 6 bases, J lost 6 bases, and 12 bases lay in between. CDR3 loop: CAIRDYSLEQYF. The CDR3 DNA sequence: TGTGCCATCAGAGACTACTCCCTCGAGCAGTACTTC.

This clone was found once. The V call is TRBV10-3, the J call TRBJ1-2; D not certain. Looked up from germline, CDR1 is ENHRY and CDR2 is SYGVKD. CDR3 length equals 14 residues. The V end lost 6 bases, the J end lost 4 bases, and 15 bases lay between the germline ends. The CDR3 reads CAISPDTESYGYTF. CDR3 nucleotide sequence: TGTGCCATCAGCCCTGATACTGAATCCTATGGCTACACCTTC.

The chain joins TRBV11-3 to TRBJ2-1, with a tentative D call TRBD1 (6 bases). V gave up 1 base and J gave up 0 bases, with 13 bases separating them. The CDR3 extends over 17 amino acids. Germline loops: CDR1 SGHNT, CDR2 YENEEA. The CDR3 reads CASSLVVGASSYNEQFF. CDR3 nucleotide sequence: TGTGCCAGCAGCTTAGTGGTGGGGGCCAGCTCCTACAATGAGCAGTTCTTC.

J is TRBJ2-7 and V is TRBV9, with D perhaps TRBD2 (5 bases). CDR1 is SGDLS and CDR2 is YYNGEE in the germline V gene. The CDR3 consists of 16 residues. The germline V and J ends were trimmed by 3 bases and 0 bases, with 16 bases remaining between them. CDR3 region: CASSAGVSVSSYEQYF. CDR3 bases: TGTGCCAGCAGCGCGGGCGTTAGCGTTAGCTCCTACGAGCAGTACTTC.

This rearrangement joins TRBV15 to TRBJ2-7, with 8 nucleotides matching TRBD2. Germline lookup yields CDR1 LNHNV and CDR2 YYDKDF (reference sequence). This CDR3 has 15 amino acids. J lost 2 bases, V lost 4 bases, and 7 bases had no gene match. CDR3: CATSTTSDNPYEQYF. Written as DNA, the CDR3 is TGTGCCACCAGCACGACTAGCGATAACCCCTACGAGCAGTACTTC.

The rearrangement uses TRBV29-1 and TRBJ1-1; D call uncertain. Per the germline V gene, CDR1 is SQVTM and CDR2 is ANQGSEA. Trimming left V 7 bases short and J 6 bases short, with 6 bases between. This CDR3 contains 9 residues. The CDR3 DNA sequence: TGCAGCGGCGGGCCTGAAGCTTTCTTT. It yields the protein CSGGPEAFF. Looking up the rest from reference TRBV29-1 and TRBJ1-1 gives the full variable domain: SAVISQKPSRDICQRGTSLTIQCQVDSQVTMMFWYRQQPGQSLTLIATANQGSEATYESGFVIDKFPISRPNLTFSTLTVSNMSPEDSSIYLCSGGPEAFFGQGTRLTVV.

The V gene is TRBV6-5, the J gene TRBJ2-7; D is possibly TRBD1 (6 bases). The germline V gene encodes CDR1 MNHEY and CDR2 SVGAGI. V gave up 6 bases and J gave up 2 bases, with 14 bases separating them. CDR3 length equals 14 residues. In nucleotides, the CDR3 is TGTGCCAGCAGACATAGGGACACTACCTACGAGCAGTACTTC. Its protein product is CASRHRDTTYEQYF.

The J gene is TRBJ2-1, the V gene TRBV21-1; the table's D call TRBD2 went unverified against the DNA. TRBV21-1 is reported as a pseudogene. This CDR3 is 17 amino acids long. CDR3 loop: CASSTAWVAGGRDEQFF. In DNA, the CDR3 is TGTGCCAGCAGCACCGCCTGGGTAGCGGGAGGGCGTGATGAGCAGTTCTTC.

The chain combines TRBV4-3 with TRBJ2-7; a possible D gene is TRBD2 (6 bases). This CDR3 has 13 residues. V lost 0 bases and J 6 bases, leaving 9 bases between the germline ends. Germline V gene sequence: CDR1 LGHNA, CDR2 YSLEER. CDR3 protein: CASSQERLGEQYF. The CDR3 DNA is TGCGCCAGCAGCCAAGAGAGACTAGGCGAGCAGTACTTC.

The V and J genes are TRBV6-5 and TRBJ2-2; D is ambiguous. V lost 6 bases and J lost 4, with 9 bases in between. This CDR3 region has 13 residues. Germline CDR1 MNHEY, CDR2 SVGAGI. CDR3: CASSLVSTGELFF. As DNA, the CDR3 is TGTGCCAGCAGCCTAGTTAGCACCGGGGAGCTGTTTTTT.

The genes are TRBV11-3 and TRBJ2-2; no clear D gene. The V end was cut by 5 bases, the J end by 0 bases, with 7 bases between. This CDR3 spans 14 amino acids. The germline gives CDR1 SGHNT, CDR2 YENEEA. The DNA for the CDR3 is TGTGCCAGCAGCCCCCAGTCGAACACCGGGGAGCTGTTTTTT. Translated: CASSPQSNTGELFF.

The V and J genes are TRBV6-5 and TRBJ1-2, with a tentative D call TRBD1 (6 bases). With 2 bases removed from V and 7 bases from J, the gap between germline ends came to 14 bases. The CDR3 totals 14 residues. Germline CDR1 and CDR2: MNHEY and SVGAGI. CDR3 coding DNA: TGTGCCAGCAGTTACGACAGGACCCCCTCTGGCTACACCTTC. It codes for CASSYDRTPSGYTF.

The rearrangement uses TRBV5-6 and TRBJ1-2; no clear D. The length of the CDR3 is 14 residues. CDR1 and CDR2 (germline): SGHDT, YYEEEE. With 0 bases removed from V and 2 bases from J, the gap between germline ends came to 8 bases. Here the CDR3 reads CASSLGRNNYGYTF. CDR3 nucleotide sequence: TGTGCCAGCAGCTTGGGTAGAAACAACTATGGCTACACCTTC.

This clone was recorded a few times. The chain joins TRBV27 to TRBJ2-3, with TRBD2 matching over 8 bases. CDR1 MNHEY and CDR2 SMNVEV come from the germline V gene (reference sequence). CDR3 size: 16 residues. V lost 3 bases and J lost 0; bases outside the gene matches: 5. DNA for the CDR3: TGTGCCAGCAGTTTCCTACGGGGGGGAAGCACAGATACGCAGTATTTT. This sequence encodes CASSFLRGGSTDTQYF.

This clone was counted a single time. The chain links TRBV10-3 to TRBJ1-5; 7 nucleotides match TRBD1. Germline V gene data show CDR1 as ENHRY and CDR2 as SYGVKD. With 6 bases clipped from V and 4 bases from J, the junction kept 6 bases outside the gene matches. This CDR3 is built from 14 residues. DNA of the CDR3: TGTGCCATCAGGGCAGGGGGTGGAAATCAGCCCCAGCATTTT. Protein: CAIRAGGGNQPQHF.

The chain is built from TRBV7-3 and TRBJ2-7; D gene uncertain. The CDR3 totals 15 residues. V was clipped by 4 bases and J by 4 bases, with 17 bases between them. CDR1 and CDR2 (germline): SGHTA, FQGTGA. This CDR3 reads CASSSRDGAVYEQYF. In DNA form, the CDR3 reads TGTGCCAGCAGCTCCCGCGACGGAGCAGTATACGAGCAGTACTTC.

The chain is built from TRBV6-6 and TRBJ1-6; maybe TRBD1 (5 bases). V gave up 7 bases and J gave up 5 bases, with 12 bases separating them. Looked up from germline, CDR1 is MNHNY and CDR2 is SVGAGI (reference sequence). The CDR3 consists of 14 residues. The DNA of the CDR3 is TGTGCCAGCAAGGAGGGGATTAATAATTCACCCCTCCACTTT. Translation: CASKEGINNSPLHF.

This clone was counted only a few times. The CDR3: CASSSQEFGGRGYTF. DNA for the CDR3: TGTGCCAGCAGTTCCCAAGAGTTTGGGGGCCGCGGCTACACCTTC. The chain recombines TRBV27 with TRBJ1-2; a weak D match, TRBD1 (6 bases). V was pared by 4 bases and J by 8 bases, with 20 bases between. CDR3 length equals 15 residues. CDR1 and CDR2 from the germline V gene are MNHEY and SMNVEV (reference sequence).

This chain joins TRBV7-2 and TRBJ2-5; 11 nucleotides agree with TRBD2. Germline lookup yields CDR1 SGHTA and CDR2 FQGNSA. This CDR3 is built from 16 residues. After removal of 1 base from V and 1 base from J, the junction contained 2 bases not matched to a gene. The CDR3 region has the DNA TGTGCCAGCAGCTTAGGACTAGCGGGAAGCCAAGAGACCCAGTACTTC. Amino acid sequence: CASSLGLAGSQETQYF.

The V and J genes are TRBV7-2 and TRBJ2-1; 7 bases line up with TRBD2. Trimming removed 1 base from V and 9 bases from J; junction bases left unmatched: 12. Germline V lookup: CDR1 SGHTA, CDR2 FQGNSA. The CDR3 contains 16 residues. The CDR3 DNA follows: TGTGCCAGCAGCTTAGTTCAAGCGGGACGGTGGTTTGAGCAGTTCTTC. Encoded protein: CASSLVQAGRWFEQFF.